This T cell receptor (beta chain) comes out of a study of blood T cell repertoires in COVID-19. About the research overall: Samples of COVID-19 (acute and convalescent) were obtained from the United States, Italy and Spain. The cDNA or gDNA used as material had been derived from T cells, B-cell-depleted T cells, or PBMCs.

Study processing details: Estimation of nucleated cell counts relied on the amplification of reference gene primers. Using immunoSEQ multiplex PCR, the repertoire was profiled, and TCRdb retains in-frame clones only, with some absent. Clone size and the V and J calls come from that table; the DNA yielded D and trimming. The sample contains roughly 66,000 clones, about 80% of which appear only once. The sequencing input was peripheral blood. The sequence was obtained from a woman aged 55 to 70 with acute or convalescent COVID-19.

The CDR3 loop is CASSPSVGTGNQPQHF. The CDR3 DNA reads as TGTGCCAGCAGCCCCTCCGTGGGGACAGGTAATCAGCCCCAGCATTTT. The genes are TRBV7-2 and TRBJ1-5; 8 bases are shared with TRBD1. The V segment lost 5 bases and the J segment 4 bases; nucleotides outside the gene matches: 10. The CDR3 loop spans 16 amino acids. CDR1 and CDR2 (germline): SGHTA, FQGNSA. Drawing the rest from reference TRBV7-2 and TRBJ1-5, the complete variable domain is GAGVSQSPSNKVTEKGKDVELRCDPISGHTALYWYRQSLGQGLEFLIYFQGNSAPDKSGLPSDRFSAERTGGSVSTLTIQRTQQEDSAVYLCASSPSVGTGNQPQHFGDGTRLSIL.